The next 27 T cell receptor beta chains were all read from a single sample in a study of blood T cell repertoires in COVID-19. The table came from immunoSEQ multiplex PCR; TCRdb's copy has only in-frame clones and leaves some out. In the table there are under 150,000 clones, around 83% of which are singletons. Sequencing was carried out using PBMCs or T cells enriched from blood (not recorded which). The source is a man aged 25 to 40 who had recovered from COVID-19.

The chain joins TRBV28 to TRBJ2-7, with TRBD1 matching over 9 bases. Germline lookup yields CDR1 MDHEN and CDR2 SYDVKM. With V trimmed by 6 bases and J by 6 bases, 9 bases remained unmatched. The CDR3 contains 14 residues. CDR3 region: CASRTGTGNGEQYF. The DNA of the CDR3 is TGTGCCAGCAGGACCGGGACAGGGAATGGCGAGCAGTACTTC.

V is TRBV7-9 and J is TRBJ1-1; the D is unclear. Germline V gives CDR1 SEHNR, CDR2 FQNEAQ (reference sequence). Between the trimmed V and J ends, which lost 1 base and 4 bases, there was a span of 7 bases. The CDR3 is 13 residues long. In DNA form, the CDR3 reads TGTGCCAGCAGCTTAGGGGAGGTCACTGAAGCTTTCTTT. Protein product: CASSLGEVTEAFF.

The chain uses TRBV7-9 and TRBJ1-2; 11 bases agree with TRBD1. With V trimmed by 5 bases and J by 7 bases, 9 bases remained unmatched. The CDR3 covers 15 residues. CDR1 is SEHNR, CDR2 FQNEAQ, per germline (reference sequence). In nucleotides, the CDR3 is TGTGCCAGCAGCCCTTCCGGACAGGGGGCGCGTGGCTACACCTTC. Encoded protein: CASSPSGQGARGYTF.

The rearrangement uses TRBV29-1 and TRBJ2-7; D not certain. Between the trimmed V and J ends, which lost 6 bases and 4 bases, there was a span of 19 bases. This CDR3 region has 14 residues. The germline V gene has CDR1 SQVTM and CDR2 ANQGSEA. In nucleotides, the CDR3 is TGCAGCGTCGAAACTTCACCTGCCGGGTACGAGCAGTACTTC. Translated: CSVETSPAGYEQYF.

The gene calls are TRBV7-8 and TRBJ1-1; D is undetermined. The V end was cut by 1 base, the J end by 4 bases, with 4 bases between. CDR3 length equals 12 residues. Germline V gene data show CDR1 as SGHVS and CDR2 as FQNEAQ. The CDR3 spells CASSLGSTEAFF. The DNA of the CDR3 is TGTGCCAGCAGCTTAGGTAGCACTGAAGCTTTCTTT.

V usage is TRBV5-1 and J usage is TRBJ1-4; D possibly corresponds to TRBD1 (5 bases). Deletions cut 3 bases from V and 5 bases from J, with 11 bases between. CDR3 length: 14 amino acids. The germline V gene has CDR1 SGHRS and CDR2 YFSETQ. In nucleotides, the CDR3 is TGCGCCAGCAGCTCAGGGATGTTCAATGAAAAACTGTTTTTT. As protein: CASSSGMFNEKLFF.

The V gene is TRBV3-1 (or the pseudogene TRBV3-2), the J gene TRBJ2-2, with a tentative D call TRBD2 (6 bases). CDR3 length: 15 amino acids. Deletions cut 0 bases from V and 4 bases from J, with 9 bases between. The germline V gene has CDR1 LGHDT and CDR2 YNNKEL (reference sequence). The CDR3 DNA reads as TGTGCCAGCAGCCAAGATATGACTAGCACCGGGGAGCTGTTTTTT. The encoded protein is CASSQDMTSTGELFF.

The V call is TRBV5-4, the J call TRBJ1-6, with D perhaps TRBD1 (5 bases). The CDR3 is made up of 15 amino acids. CDR1 is SGHNT and CDR2 is YYREEE in the germline V gene (reference sequence). Trimming took off 0 bases at V and 7 bases at J, with 11 bases between the two ends. The CDR3 region has the DNA TGTGCCAGCAGCTTGGATTGGGGGAGGAATTCACCCCTCCACTTT. Translation gives CASSLDWGRNSPLHF.

The chain is built from TRBV13 and TRBJ1-1, with 10 bases that match TRBD1. Per the germline V gene, CDR1 is PRHDT and CDR2 is FYEKMQ (reference sequence). The CDR3 totals 14 residues. V lost 6 bases to trimming and J lost 5 bases; unmatched junction nucleotides: 6. The CDR3 nucleotides are TGTGCCAGCAGGGGGACAGGGGTGGGGACTGAAGCTTTCTTT. Its protein product is CASRGTGVGTEAFF.

This clone was seen only once. This rearrangement joins TRBV27 to TRBJ2-3, with 10 bases identical to TRBD1. The CDR3 sequence is 16 residues long. Germline V CDR1 and CDR2: MNHEY, SMNVEV (reference sequence). The V and J ends lost 5 bases and 4 bases, in that order; junction bases with no gene match: 9. The CDR3 coding sequence is TGTGCCAGCAGTCCTGGCGTGACAGGGGGCGCAGATACGCAGTATTTT. Its protein product is CASSPGVTGGADTQYF.

The chain is built from TRBV30 and TRBJ2-1, with TRBD2 as a possible D gene (6 bases). The CDR3 contains 11 residues. Germline lookup yields CDR1 GTSNPN and CDR2 SVGIG (reference sequence). The germline V and J ends were trimmed by 0 bases and 16 bases, with 13 bases remaining between them. CDR3 nucleotides: TGTGCCTGGAGTGTAGGCGGGGATCTATTCTTC. It yields the protein CAWSVGGDLFF.

The V gene is TRBV5-4, the J gene TRBJ2-5, with 7 bases matching TRBD1. This CDR3 comprises 15 residues. J gave up 0 bases and V 4 bases, and 6 bases lay outside the gene matches. CDR1 and CDR2 (germline): SGHNT, YYREEE (reference sequence). CDR3 residues: CASSLDRRNQETQYF. CDR3 bases: TGTGCCAGCAGCCTGGACAGGCGAAACCAAGAGACCCAGTACTTC.

This clone came up a few times. The rearrangement joins TRBV5-1 to TRBJ1-2; TRBD1 matches at 7 bases. Germline loops: CDR1 SGHRS, CDR2 YFSETQ. V lost 3 bases to trimming and J lost 6 bases; unmatched junction nucleotides: 11. The CDR3 consists of 15 residues. CDR3 in amino acids: CASSSDTGARNGYTF. CDR3 coding DNA: TGCGCCAGCAGCTCGGATACAGGGGCGAGAAATGGCTACACCTTC.

The chain combines TRBV4-2 with TRBJ1-5, with unresolved D. Trimming pared 4 bases from V and 9 bases from J, leaving 19 bases between. CDR1 is LGHNA, CDR2 YNFKEQ, per germline. This CDR3 is 15 amino acids long. This CDR3 reads CASSPDPGGKWPQHF. DNA of the CDR3: TGTGCCAGCAGCCCCGACCCGGGAGGTAAGTGGCCCCAGCATTTT.

This chain links TRBV6-2 or TRBV6-3 with TRBJ2-1; no reliable D call. The V and J ends lost 2 bases and 4 bases respectively, with 3 bases between them. CDR1 is MNHEY and CDR2 is SVGEGT in the germline V gene. The CDR3 is 12 amino acids. In nucleotides, the CDR3 is TGTGCCAGCAGTTACGCGTACAATGAGCAGTTCTTC. Its protein is CASSYAYNEQFF.

The chain employs TRBV28 and TRBJ1-1; tentative D call: TRBD1 (5 bases). V was shortened by 6 bases and J by 3 bases, with 17 bases between the two germline ends. Germline CDR1 reads MDHEN; CDR2 reads SYDVKM. The CDR3 is 15 amino acids. The CDR3 spells CASSSGTGWHTEAFF. The CDR3 DNA reads TGTGCCAGCAGCTCGGGGACTGGGTGGCACACTGAAGCTTTCTTT.

V and J are TRBV6-5 and TRBJ2-7; the match to TRBD2 covers 7 bases. Germline V gene sequence: CDR1 MNHEY, CDR2 SVGAGI. This CDR3 region has 15 residues. J gave up 1 base and V 4 bases, and 7 bases lay outside the gene matches. The CDR3 spells CASSSAAGVSYEQYF. DNA of the CDR3: TGTGCCAGCAGTTCGGCGGCGGGAGTGTCCTACGAGCAGTACTTC.

CDR3 in DNA: TGTGCCAGCACCCCGGCCCCTCAGGGGTATCTTTATAGCAATCAGCCCCAGCATTTT. Translation: CASTPAPQGYLYSNQPQHF. The rearrangement uses TRBV27 and TRBJ1-5; maybe TRBD1 (6 bases). The CDR3 totals 19 residues. V lost 7 bases to trimming and J lost 0 bases, with 25 bases between them. The V gene's germline CDR1 is MNHEY and CDR2 SMNVEV (reference sequence).

This clone was observed a handful of times. The chain employs TRBV7-3 and TRBJ1-5; D not certain. CDR1 is SGHTA, CDR2 FQGTGA, per germline. There are 20 residues in the CDR3. V lost 1 base and J lost 0, with 22 bases in between. Here the CDR3 DNA reads TGTGCCAGCAGCTTAATGTTGGAGAGGGAAATAGGTTGTAGCAATCAGCCCCAGCATTTT. Translation: CASSLMLEREIGCSNQPQHF.

The chain carries TRBV11-2 and TRBJ1-2, with a weak D call TRBD1 (6 bases). V gave up 5 bases and J gave up 3 bases, with 16 bases separating them. This CDR3 has 15 amino acids. The germline gives CDR1 SGHAT, CDR2 FQNNGV. The CDR3: CASSRPGTLDYGYTF. CDR3 sequence (DNA): TGTGCCAGCAGCCGGCCAGGGACACTTGACTATGGCTACACCTTC.

This chain links TRBV7-6 with TRBJ2-1; 10 positions agree with TRBD1. Trimming removed 3 bases from V and 6 bases from J; junction bases left unmatched: 5. The CDR3 has 15 amino acids. Per the germline V gene, CDR1 is SGHVS and CDR2 is FNYEAQ. This CDR3 is CASSFRQGALNEQFF. CDR3 nucleotide sequence: TGTGCCAGCAGCTTTAGACAGGGGGCGCTCAATGAGCAGTTCTTC.

This clone occurred a few times. The V and J genes are TRBV3-1 (or the pseudogene TRBV3-2) and TRBJ1-2, with TRBD1 matching 10 bases. CDR3 length equals 16 residues. Germline loops: CDR1 LGHDT, CDR2 YNNKEL (reference sequence). V lost 4 bases and J lost 4; bases outside the gene matches: 9. CDR3 DNA: TGTGCCAGCAGCCTCCGACAGGGGGCAAATGGCTATGGCTACACCTTC. Translated: CASSLRQGANGYGYTF.

In its sample, this clone was seen many times. The chain joins TRBV6-5 to TRBJ1-2; D unclear. In germline, CDR1 is MNHEY, CDR2 SVGAGI. V was clipped by 2 bases and J by 7 bases, with 8 bases between them. The CDR3 sequence is 12 residues long. The CDR3: CASSYGGSGYTF. In nucleotides, the CDR3 is TGTGCCAGCAGTTACGGAGGGAGTGGCTACACCTTC.

CDR3 coding DNA: TGTGCCAGCAGCTTCAGCGGGGGGGAGACCCAGTACTTC. Protein: CASSFSGGETQYF. The rearrangement joins TRBV7-9 to TRBJ2-5; 9 bases are a match to TRBD2. After removal of 3 bases from V and 5 bases from J, the junction contained 1 base not matched to a gene. This CDR3 contains 13 residues. CDR1 is SEHNR and CDR2 is FQNEAQ in the germline V gene (reference sequence). Filled out from reference TRBV7-9 and TRBJ2-5, the complete variable domain reads DTGVSQNPRHKITKRGQNVTFRCDPISEHNRLYWYRQTLGQGPEFLTYFQNEAQLEKSRLLSDRFSAERPKGSFSTLEIQRTEQGDSAMYLCASSFSGGETQYFGPGTRLLVL.

The gene calls are TRBV11-2 and TRBJ1-4, with a tentative D call TRBD1 (5 bases). Trimming shortened V by 1 base and J by 5 bases, and 11 bases separated the two germline ends. This CDR3 is 15 amino acids long. In germline, CDR1 is SGHAT, CDR2 FQNNGV. CDR3 region: CASSLVGRGNEKLFF. In nucleotides, the CDR3 is TGTGCCAGCAGCTTAGTTGGTAGGGGAAATGAAAAACTGTTTTTT. Together with reference TRBV11-2 and TRBJ1-4, the CDR3 gives the full variable domain: EAGVAQSPRYKIIEKRQSVAFWCNPISGHATLYWYQQILGQGPKLLIQFQNNGVVDDSQLPKDRFSAERLKGVDSTLKIQPAKLEDSAVYLCASSLVGRGNEKLFFGSGTQLSVL.

The chain combines TRBV7-9 with TRBJ1-1; unclear D gene. The CDR3 runs 13 residues. The V end was cut by 8 bases, the J end by 1 base, with 11 bases between. Per germline, CDR1 SEHNR and CDR2 FQNEAQ (reference sequence). CDR3 protein: CASRKEENTEAFF. The CDR3 coding sequence is TGTGCCAGCCGAAAGGAGGAGAACACTGAAGCTTTCTTT.

The chain combines TRBV5-1 with TRBJ2-5; 11 nucleotides match TRBD1. The germline V gene has CDR1 SGHRS and CDR2 YFSETQ. The trim removed 7 bases at V and 7 bases at J, leaving 9 bases unmatched. The CDR3 length is 14 residues. The CDR3 here is CASRIGQGAGTQYF. DNA of the CDR3: TGCGCCAGCCGTATAGGACAGGGGGCCGGGACCCAGTACTTC.